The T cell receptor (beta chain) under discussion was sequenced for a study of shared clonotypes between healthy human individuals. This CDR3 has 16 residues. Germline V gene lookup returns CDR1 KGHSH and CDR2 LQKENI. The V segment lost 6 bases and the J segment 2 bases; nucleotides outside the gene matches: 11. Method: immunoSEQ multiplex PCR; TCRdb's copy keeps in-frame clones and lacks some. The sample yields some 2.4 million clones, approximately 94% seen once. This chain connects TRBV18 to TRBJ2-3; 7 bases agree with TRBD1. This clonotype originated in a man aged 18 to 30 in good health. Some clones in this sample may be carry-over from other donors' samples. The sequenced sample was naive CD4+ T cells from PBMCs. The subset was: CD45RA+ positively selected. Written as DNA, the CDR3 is TGTGCCAGCTCTTTTCAGACAGGGCGGTACACAGATACGCAGTATTTT. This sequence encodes CASSFQTGRYTDTQYF. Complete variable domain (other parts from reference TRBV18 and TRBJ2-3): NAGVMQNPRHLVRRRGQEARLRCSPMKGHSHVYWYRQLPEEGLKFMVYLQKENIIDESGMPKERFSAEFPKEGPSILRIQQVVRGDSAAYFCASSFQTGRYTDTQYFGPGTRLTVL.